The TCR beta chain under discussion was sequenced for a study of cytomegalovirus exposure and HLA in healthy donors. Overall study findings and caveats: It was only CMV serostatus that was available as immune exposure information. Confirmation was obtained in vitro that a few CMV-associated chains are specific for CMV antigens.

A word on this clone: The antigen remains undetermined.

All the people who gave samples were healthy bone marrow donors. The junction had 5 bases not matched to a gene; V was cut back by 7 bases and J by 0 bases. In germline, CDR1 is SGHNT, CDR2 YYREEE (reference sequence). This CDR3 has 16 amino acids. With 60 Vbeta and 13 Jbeta primers, the PCR was carried out. TCRdb's table, derived via immunoSEQ multiplex PCR, lists solely in-frame clones and lacks some. The data contain 210,000 or so clones, roughly 81% of them singletons. V is TRBV5-4 and J is TRBJ2-6; 9 bases align to TRBD1. The sample taken for sequencing was PBMCs. The clonotype was recovered from a girl aged 2-10 years in good health and CMV-seronegative. CDR3 sequence (DNA): TGTGCCAGCGGGGGACAGGGCCTCTCTGGGGCCAACGTCCTGACTTTC. Residues: CASGGQGLSGANVLTF.